The T cell receptor beta chain under discussion was sequenced for a study of lymphopenia after photon versus proton radiotherapy. Study-level findings and limits: After the lymphocyte nadir, photon-treated repertoires showed oligoclonal expansion, especially of CD8+ Temra cells. Authors raise, but do not show, better survival with proton therapy.

A remark on this clone: The antigen remains undetermined.

Repertoires were generated with immunoSEQ multiplex PCR, while TCRdb's copy carries only in-frame clones and drops some. The sample holds 55,000 to 70,000 clones; about nine tenths are singletons and the top ten take about a tenth. Looked up from germline, CDR1 is SEHNR and CDR2 is FQNEAQ (reference sequence). The V segment lost 5 bases and the J segment 1 base; nucleotides outside the gene matches: 7. This CDR3 has 16 residues. This TCR came from a man at least 80 years old with esophageal cancer. V is TRBV7-9 and J is TRBJ2-4, with 8 bases that match TRBD2. The sample was peripheral blood, taken from a patient treated with proton-based radiotherapy. The CDR3 is CASSAAGGMAKNIQYF. DNA for the CDR3: TGTGCCAGCAGCGCCGCGGGGGGAATGGCCAAAAACATTCAGTACTTC.